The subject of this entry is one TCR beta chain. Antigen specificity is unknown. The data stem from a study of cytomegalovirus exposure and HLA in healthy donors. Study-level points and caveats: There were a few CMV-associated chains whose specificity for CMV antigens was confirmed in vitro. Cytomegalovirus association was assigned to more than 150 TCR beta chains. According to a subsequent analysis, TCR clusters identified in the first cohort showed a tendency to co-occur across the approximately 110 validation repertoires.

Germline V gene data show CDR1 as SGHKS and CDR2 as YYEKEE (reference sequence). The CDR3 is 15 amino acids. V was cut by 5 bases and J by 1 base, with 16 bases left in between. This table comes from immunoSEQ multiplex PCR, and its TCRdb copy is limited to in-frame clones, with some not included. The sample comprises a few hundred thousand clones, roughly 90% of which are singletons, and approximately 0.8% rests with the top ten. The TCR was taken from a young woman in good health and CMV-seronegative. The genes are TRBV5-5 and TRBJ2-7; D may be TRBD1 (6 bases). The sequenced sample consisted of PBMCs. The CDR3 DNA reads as TGTGCCAGCAGGAACAGGGAAATTGCATCCTACGAGCAGTACTTC. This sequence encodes CASRNREIASYEQYF.